This T cell receptor beta chain appears in the sequencing data of a study of cytomegalovirus exposure and HLA in healthy donors. The CDR3 loop spans 13 amino acids. CDR1 and CDR2 from the germline V gene are SNHLY and FYNNEI. V shed 4 bases, J shed 8 bases, and the junction held 4 bases outside the gene matches. Generated by immunoSEQ multiplex PCR, the TCRdb table keeps only in-frame clones and is missing some. The data show over 150,000 clones, 86% seen once. This clone was observed a handful of times. The clonotype originates from a woman aged 18-35 years in good health and CMV-seronegative. Sequenced sample: PBMCs. V and J are TRBV2 and TRBJ1-3; 8 positions agree with TRBD1. Here the CDR3 reads CASSGQGPYTIYF. As DNA, the CDR3 is TGTGCCAGCAGTGGACAGGGGCCCTACACCATATATTTT.